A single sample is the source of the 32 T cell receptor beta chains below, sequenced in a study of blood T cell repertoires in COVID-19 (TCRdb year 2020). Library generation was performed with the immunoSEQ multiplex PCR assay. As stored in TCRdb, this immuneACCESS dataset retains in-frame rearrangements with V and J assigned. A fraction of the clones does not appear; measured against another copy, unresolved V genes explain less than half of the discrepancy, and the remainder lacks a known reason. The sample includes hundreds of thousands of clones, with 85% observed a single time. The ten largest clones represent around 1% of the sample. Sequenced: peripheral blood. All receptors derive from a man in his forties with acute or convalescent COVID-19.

The CDR3 DNA follows: TGTGCCAGCAGTACCGGGACAGCCCGTGGCTACACCTTC. Encoded protein: CASSTGTARGYTF. This rearrangement joins TRBV6-5 to TRBJ1-2, with TRBD1 identical over 7 bases. The CDR3 is 13 residues long. Trimming removed 5 bases from V and 7 bases from J; junction bases left unmatched: 7. Looked up from germline, CDR1 is MNHEY and CDR2 is SVGAGI.

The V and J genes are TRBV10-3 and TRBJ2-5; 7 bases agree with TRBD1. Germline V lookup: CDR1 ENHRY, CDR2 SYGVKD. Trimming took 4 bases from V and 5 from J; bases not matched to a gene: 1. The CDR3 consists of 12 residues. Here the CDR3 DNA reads TGTGCCATCAGTGGCAGGGGGGAGACCCAGTACTTC. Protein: CAISGRGETQYF.

CDR3 region: CASSRDSENEKLFF. CDR3 DNA sequence: TGTGCCAGCAGCCGGGACAGCGAGAATGAAAAACTGTTTTTT. The rearrangement uses TRBV6-2 or TRBV6-3 and TRBJ1-4; 7 nucleotides match TRBD1. Germline V gene data show CDR1 as MNHEY and CDR2 as SVGEGT. This CDR3 has 14 residues. The V and J ends lost 6 bases and 5 bases, in that order; junction bases with no gene match: 6.

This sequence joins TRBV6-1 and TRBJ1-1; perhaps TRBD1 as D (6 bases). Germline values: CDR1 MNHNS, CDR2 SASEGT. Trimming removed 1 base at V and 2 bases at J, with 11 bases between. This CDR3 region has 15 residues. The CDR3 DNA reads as TGTGCCAGCAGTGAAGGGGGGCTGGGCAACACTGAAGCTTTCTTT. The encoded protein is CASSEGGLGNTEAFF.

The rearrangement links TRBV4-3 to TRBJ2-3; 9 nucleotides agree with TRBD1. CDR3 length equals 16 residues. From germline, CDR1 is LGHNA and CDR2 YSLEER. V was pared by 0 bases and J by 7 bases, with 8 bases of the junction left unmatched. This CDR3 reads CASSQEGDRESNTQYF. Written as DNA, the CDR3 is TGCGCCAGCAGCCAAGAAGGGGACAGGGAGTCAAATACGCAGTATTTT.

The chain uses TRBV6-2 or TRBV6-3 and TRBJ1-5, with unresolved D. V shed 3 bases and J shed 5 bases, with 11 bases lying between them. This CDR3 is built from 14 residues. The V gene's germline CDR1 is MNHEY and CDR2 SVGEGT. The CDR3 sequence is CASSYPWRDQPQHF. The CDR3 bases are TGTGCCAGCAGTTATCCATGGAGGGATCAGCCCCAGCATTTT.

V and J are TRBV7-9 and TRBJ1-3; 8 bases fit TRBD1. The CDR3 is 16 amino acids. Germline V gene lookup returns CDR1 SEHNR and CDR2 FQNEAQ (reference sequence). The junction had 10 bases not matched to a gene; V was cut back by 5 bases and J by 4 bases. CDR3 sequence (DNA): TGTGCCAGCAGCCAGTGGACAGGGCTGGCCGGAAACACCATATATTTT. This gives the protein CASSQWTGLAGNTIYF. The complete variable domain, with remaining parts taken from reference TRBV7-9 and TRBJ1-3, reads DTGVSQNPRHKITKRGQNVTFRCDPISEHNRLYWYRQTLGQGPEFLTYFQNEAQLEKSRLLSDRFSAERPKGSFSTLEIQRTEQGDSAMYLCASSQWTGLAGNTIYFGEGSWLTVV.

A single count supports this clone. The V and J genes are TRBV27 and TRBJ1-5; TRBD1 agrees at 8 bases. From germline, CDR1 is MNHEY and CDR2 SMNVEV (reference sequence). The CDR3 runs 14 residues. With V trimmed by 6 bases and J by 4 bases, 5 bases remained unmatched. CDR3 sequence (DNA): TGTGCCAGCAGGACAGGGGAAAGAAATCAGCCCCAGCATTTT. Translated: CASRTGERNQPQHF.

For the CDR3, the DNA is TGTGCCAGCAGTTTAGGCCCAGGAGGGAAACTGTTTTTT. As protein: CASSLGPGGKLFF. V usage is TRBV12-3 or TRBV12-4 and J usage is TRBJ1-4; D remains unclear. V shed 1 base and J shed 11 bases, with 11 bases lying between them. The CDR3 loop spans 13 amino acids.

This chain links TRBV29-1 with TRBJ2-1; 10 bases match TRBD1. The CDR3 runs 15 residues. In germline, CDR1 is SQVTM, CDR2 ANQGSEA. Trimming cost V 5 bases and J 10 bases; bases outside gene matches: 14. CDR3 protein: CSVLTPGQGFNEQFF. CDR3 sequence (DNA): TGCAGCGTTCTGACCCCGGGACAGGGGTTTAACGAGCAGTTCTTC.

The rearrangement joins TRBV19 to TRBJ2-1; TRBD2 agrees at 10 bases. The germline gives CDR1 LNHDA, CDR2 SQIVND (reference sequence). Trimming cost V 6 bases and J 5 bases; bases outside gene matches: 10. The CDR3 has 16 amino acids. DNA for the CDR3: TGTGCCAGTAGCAACGCACTAGCGGGGTACGACAATGAGCAGTTCTTC. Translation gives CASSNALAGYDNEQFF.

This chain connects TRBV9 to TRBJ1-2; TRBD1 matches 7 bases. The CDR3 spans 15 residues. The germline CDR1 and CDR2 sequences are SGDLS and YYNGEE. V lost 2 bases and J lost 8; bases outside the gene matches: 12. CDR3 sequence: CASSVDANYRGGYTF. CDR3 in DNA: TGTGCCAGCAGCGTCGACGCGAATTACAGGGGCGGCTACACCTTC. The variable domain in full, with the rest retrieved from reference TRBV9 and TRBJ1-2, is DSGVTQTPKHLITATGQRVTLRCSPRSGDLSVYWYQQSLDQGLQFLIQYYNGEERAKGNILERFSAQQFPDLHSELNLSSLELGDSALYFCASSVDANYRGGYTFGSGTRLTVV.

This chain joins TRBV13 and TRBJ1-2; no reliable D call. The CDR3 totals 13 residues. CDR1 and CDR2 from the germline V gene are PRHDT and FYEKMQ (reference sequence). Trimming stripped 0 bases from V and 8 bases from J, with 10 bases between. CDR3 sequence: CASSLGLSTGYTF. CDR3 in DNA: TGTGCCAGCAGCTTAGGCCTCAGTACGGGCTACACCTTC.

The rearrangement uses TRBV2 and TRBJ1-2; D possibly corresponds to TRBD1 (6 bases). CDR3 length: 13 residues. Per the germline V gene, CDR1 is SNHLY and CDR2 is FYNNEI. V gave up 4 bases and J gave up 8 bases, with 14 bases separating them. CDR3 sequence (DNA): TGTGCCAGCAGTGTACGGGCAGGGGAAGGCTACACCTTC. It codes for CASSVRAGEGYTF. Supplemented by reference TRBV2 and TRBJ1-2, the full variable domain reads EPEVTQTPSHQVTQMGQEVILRCVPISNHLYFYWYRQILGQKVEFLVSFYNNEISEKSEIFDDQFSVERPDGSNFTLKIRSTKLEDSAMYFCASSVRAGEGYTFGSGTRLTVV.

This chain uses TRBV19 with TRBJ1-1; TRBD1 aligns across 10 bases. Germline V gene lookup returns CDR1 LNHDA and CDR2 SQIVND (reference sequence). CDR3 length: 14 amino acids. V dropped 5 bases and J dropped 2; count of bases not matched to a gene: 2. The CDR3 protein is CASSRQGANTEAFF. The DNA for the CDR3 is TGTGCCAGTAGTCGACAGGGGGCAAACACTGAAGCTTTCTTT.

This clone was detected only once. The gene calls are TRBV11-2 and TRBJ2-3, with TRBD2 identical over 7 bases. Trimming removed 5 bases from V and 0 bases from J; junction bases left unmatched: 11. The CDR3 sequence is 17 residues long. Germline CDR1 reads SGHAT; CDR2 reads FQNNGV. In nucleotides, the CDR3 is TGTGCCAGCAGCCAGCCGCCTGGGGGGGGAAGCACAGATACGCAGTATTTT. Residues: CASSQPPGGGSTDTQYF.

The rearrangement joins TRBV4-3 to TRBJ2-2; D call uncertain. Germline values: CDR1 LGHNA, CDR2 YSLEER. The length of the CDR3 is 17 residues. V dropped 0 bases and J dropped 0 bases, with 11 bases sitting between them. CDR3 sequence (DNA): TGCGCCAGCAGCCAAGATAAAATGAGTTCGAACACCGGGGAGCTGTTTTTT. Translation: CASSQDKMSSNTGELFF.

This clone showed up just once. The chain's CDR3 is CASSQDAPDRGDEQFF. The CDR3, as DNA: TGCGCCAGCAGCCAAGATGCGCCGGACAGGGGCGATGAGCAGTTCTTC. The chain links TRBV4-1 to TRBJ2-1; 9 nucleotides match TRBD1. Germline V lookup: CDR1 MGHRA, CDR2 YSYEKL. The V gene end was trimmed by 0 bases and the J gene end by 8 bases; junction bases not matched to a gene: 8. The CDR3 consists of 16 residues.

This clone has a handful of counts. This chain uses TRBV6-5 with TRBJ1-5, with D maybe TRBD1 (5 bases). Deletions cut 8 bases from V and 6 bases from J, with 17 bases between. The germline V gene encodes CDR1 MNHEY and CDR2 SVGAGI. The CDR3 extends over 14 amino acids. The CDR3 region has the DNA TGTGCCAGCGGGGTAGACAGAGGTCGTCAGCCCCAGCATTTT. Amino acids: CASGVDRGRQPQHF.

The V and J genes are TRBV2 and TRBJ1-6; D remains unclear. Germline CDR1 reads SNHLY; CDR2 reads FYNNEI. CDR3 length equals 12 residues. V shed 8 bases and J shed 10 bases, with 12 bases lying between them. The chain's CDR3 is CASFRSKSPLHF. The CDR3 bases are TGTGCCAGCTTTAGATCAAAATCACCCCTCCACTTT.

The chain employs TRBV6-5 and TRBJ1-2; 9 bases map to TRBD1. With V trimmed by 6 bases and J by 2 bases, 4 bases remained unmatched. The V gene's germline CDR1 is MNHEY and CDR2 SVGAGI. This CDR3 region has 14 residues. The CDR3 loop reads CASSRGQGNYGYTF. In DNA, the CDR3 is TGTGCCAGCAGCCGCGGACAGGGGAACTATGGCTACACCTTC.

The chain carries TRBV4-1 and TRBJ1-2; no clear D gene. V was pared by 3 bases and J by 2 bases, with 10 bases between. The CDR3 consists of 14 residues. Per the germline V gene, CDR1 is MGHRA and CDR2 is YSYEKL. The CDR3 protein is CASSQTNSNYGYTF. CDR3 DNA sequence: TGCGCCAGCAGCCAGACAAATTCCAACTATGGCTACACCTTC.

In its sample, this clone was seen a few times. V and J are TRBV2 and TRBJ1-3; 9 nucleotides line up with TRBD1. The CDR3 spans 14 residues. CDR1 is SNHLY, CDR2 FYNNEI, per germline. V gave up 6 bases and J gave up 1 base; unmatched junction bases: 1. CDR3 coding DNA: TGTGCCAGCAGACAGGGGGCTTCTGGAAACACCATATATTTT. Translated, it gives CASRQGASGNTIYF.

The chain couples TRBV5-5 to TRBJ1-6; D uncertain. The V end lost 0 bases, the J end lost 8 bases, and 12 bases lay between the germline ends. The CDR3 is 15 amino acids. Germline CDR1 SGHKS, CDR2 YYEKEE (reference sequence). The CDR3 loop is CASSLAVALDSPLHF. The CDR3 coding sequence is TGTGCCAGCAGCTTGGCCGTGGCCCTCGATTCACCCCTCCACTTT.

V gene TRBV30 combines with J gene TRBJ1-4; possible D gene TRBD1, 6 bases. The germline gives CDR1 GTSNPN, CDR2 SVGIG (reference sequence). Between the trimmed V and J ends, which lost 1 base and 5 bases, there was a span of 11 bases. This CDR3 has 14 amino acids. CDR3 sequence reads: CAWSADRSNEKLFF. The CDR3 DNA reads TGTGCCTGGAGTGCGGACAGATCCAATGAAAAACTGTTTTTT.

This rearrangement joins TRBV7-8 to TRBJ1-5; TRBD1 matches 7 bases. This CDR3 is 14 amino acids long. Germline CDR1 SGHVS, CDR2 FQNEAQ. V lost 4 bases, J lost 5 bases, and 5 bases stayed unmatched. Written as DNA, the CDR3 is TGTGCCAGCAGCTCGGACAGGCTGCATCAGCCCCAGCATTTT. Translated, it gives CASSSDRLHQPQHF.

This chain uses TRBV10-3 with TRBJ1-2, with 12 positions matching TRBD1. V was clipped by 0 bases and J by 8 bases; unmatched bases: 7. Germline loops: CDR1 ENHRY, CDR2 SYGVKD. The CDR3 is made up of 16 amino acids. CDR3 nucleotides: TGTGCCATCAGTGAGTCCAGGGACAGGGGGCATGACGGCTACACCTTC. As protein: CAISESRDRGHDGYTF.

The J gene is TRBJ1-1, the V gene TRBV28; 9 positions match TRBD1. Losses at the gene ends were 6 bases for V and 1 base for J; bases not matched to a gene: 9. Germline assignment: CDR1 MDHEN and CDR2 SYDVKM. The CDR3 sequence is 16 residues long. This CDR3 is CASSPGTGTSNTEAFF. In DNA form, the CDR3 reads TGTGCCAGCAGCCCCGGGACAGGGACCTCGAACACTGAAGCTTTCTTT.

CDR3 sequence (DNA): TGTGCCAGCAGCCCGGACAACGGGTTTACAGCTTTCTTT. Amino acids: CASSPDNGFTAFF. The chain is built from TRBV11-3 and TRBJ1-1; the D gene is possibly TRBD1 (5 bases). V lost 5 bases and J 10 bases, leaving 17 bases between the germline ends. CDR1 is SGHNT, CDR2 YENEEA, per germline. The CDR3 sequence is 13 residues long.

The CDR3: CASIAGGMETQYF. The CDR3 nucleotides read TGTGCCAGCATAGCGGGGGGGATGGAGACCCAGTACTTC. The chain couples TRBV28 to TRBJ2-5; 11 bases fit TRBD2. Germline lookup yields CDR1 MDHEN and CDR2 SYDVKM. The CDR3 has 13 amino acids. V gave up 7 bases and J gave up 5 bases; unmatched junction bases: 3.

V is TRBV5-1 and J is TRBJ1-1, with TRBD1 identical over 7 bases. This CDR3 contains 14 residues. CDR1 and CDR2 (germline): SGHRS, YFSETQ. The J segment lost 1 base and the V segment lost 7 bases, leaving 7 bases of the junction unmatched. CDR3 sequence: CASHEGGKNTEAFF. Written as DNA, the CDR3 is TGCGCCAGCCATGAAGGGGGCAAGAACACTGAAGCTTTCTTT.

The CDR3 region has the DNA TGTGCCAGCAGCCCCACGGGACAGAACACTGAAGCTTTCTTT. As protein: CASSPTGQNTEAFF. This sequence joins TRBV13 and TRBJ1-1; the D gene is possibly TRBD1 (6 bases). Germline CDR1 reads PRHDT; CDR2 reads FYEKMQ (reference sequence). The V gene lost 5 bases and the J gene lost 1 base, with 11 bases spanning the gap. The CDR3 consists of 14 residues.